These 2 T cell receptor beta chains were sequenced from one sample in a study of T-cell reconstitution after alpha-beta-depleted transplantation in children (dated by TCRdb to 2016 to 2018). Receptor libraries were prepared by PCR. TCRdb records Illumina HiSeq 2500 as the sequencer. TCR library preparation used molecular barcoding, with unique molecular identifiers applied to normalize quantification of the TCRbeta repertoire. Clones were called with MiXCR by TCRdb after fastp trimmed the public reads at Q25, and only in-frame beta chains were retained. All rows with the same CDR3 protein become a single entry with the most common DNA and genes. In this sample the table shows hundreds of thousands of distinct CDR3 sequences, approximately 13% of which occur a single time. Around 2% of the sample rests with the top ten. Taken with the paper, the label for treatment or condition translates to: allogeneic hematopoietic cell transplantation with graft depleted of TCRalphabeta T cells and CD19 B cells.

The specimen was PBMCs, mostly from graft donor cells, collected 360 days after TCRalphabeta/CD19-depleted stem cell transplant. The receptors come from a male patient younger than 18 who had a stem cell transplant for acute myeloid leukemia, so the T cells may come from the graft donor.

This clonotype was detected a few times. This CDR3 is CASTASGSNTGELFF. DNA for the CDR3: TGTGCCAGTACAGCTAGCGGGTCGAACACCGGGGAGCTGTTTTTT. The chain employs TRBV19 and TRBJ2-2, with 8 bases aligning to TRBD2. The V and J ends lost 7 bases and 0 bases, in that order; junction bases with no gene match: 4. There are 15 residues in the CDR3. Germline CDR1 and CDR2: LNHDA and SQIVND (reference sequence). Based on the CDR3 plus reference TRBV19 and TRBJ2-2, the full variable domain is DGGITQSPKYLFRKEGQNVTLSCEQNLNHDAMYWYRQDPGQGLRLIYYSQIVNDFQKGDIAEGYSVSREKKESFPLTVTSAQKNPTAFYLCASTASGSNTGELFFGEGSRLTVL.

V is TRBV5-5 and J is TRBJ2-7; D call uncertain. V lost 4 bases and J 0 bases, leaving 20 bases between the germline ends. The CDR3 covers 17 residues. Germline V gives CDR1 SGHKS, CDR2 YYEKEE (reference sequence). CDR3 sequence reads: CASSLPVLSLRSYEQYF. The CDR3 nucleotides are TGTGCCAGCAGCCTTCCTGTACTGTCTCTCCGCTCCTACGAGCAGTACTTC.